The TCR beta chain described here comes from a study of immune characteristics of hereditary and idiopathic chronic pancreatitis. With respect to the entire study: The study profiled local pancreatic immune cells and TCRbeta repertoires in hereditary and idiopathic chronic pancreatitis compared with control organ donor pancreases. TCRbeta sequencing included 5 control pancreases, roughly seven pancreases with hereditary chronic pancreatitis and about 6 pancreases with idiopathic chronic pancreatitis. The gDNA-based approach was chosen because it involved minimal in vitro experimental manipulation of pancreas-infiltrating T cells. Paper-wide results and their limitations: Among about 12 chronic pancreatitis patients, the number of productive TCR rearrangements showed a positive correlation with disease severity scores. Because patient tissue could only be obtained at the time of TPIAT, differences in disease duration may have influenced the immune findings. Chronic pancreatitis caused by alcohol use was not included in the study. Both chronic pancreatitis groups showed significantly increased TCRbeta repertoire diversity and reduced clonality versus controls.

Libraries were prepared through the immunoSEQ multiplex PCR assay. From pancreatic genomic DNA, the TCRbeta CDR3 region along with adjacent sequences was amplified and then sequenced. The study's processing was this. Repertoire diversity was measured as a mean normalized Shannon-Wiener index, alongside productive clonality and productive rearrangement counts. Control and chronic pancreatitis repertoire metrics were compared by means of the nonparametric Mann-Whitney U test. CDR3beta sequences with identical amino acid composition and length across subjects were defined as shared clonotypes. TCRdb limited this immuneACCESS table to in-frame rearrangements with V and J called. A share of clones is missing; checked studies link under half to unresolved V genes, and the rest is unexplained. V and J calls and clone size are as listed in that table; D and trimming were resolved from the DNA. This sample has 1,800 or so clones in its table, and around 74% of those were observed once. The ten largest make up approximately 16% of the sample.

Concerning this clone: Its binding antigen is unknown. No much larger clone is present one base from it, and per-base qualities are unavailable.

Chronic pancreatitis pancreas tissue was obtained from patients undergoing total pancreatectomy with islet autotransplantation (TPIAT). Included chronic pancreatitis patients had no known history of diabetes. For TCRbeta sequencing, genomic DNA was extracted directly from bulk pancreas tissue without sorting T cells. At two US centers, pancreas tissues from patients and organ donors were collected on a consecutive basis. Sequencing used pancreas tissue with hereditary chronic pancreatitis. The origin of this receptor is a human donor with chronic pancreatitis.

The CDR3 region: CASSLGAGGQREKLFF. The nucleotide sequence reads as follows: TGTGCCAGCAGCCTAGGGGCTGGGGGACAGCGGGAAAAACTGTTTTTT. The chain links TRBV28 with TRBJ1-4; 7 bases in the middle match TRBD1. From the cysteine up to the phenylalanine, the CDR3 has a length of 16 residues. Only CDR3 DNA remains: 48 bases, in frame from the first base. The germline V gene yields MDHEN for CDR1 and SYDVKM for CDR2. The V end gives up 6 bases and the J end 8 bases, leaving 15 bases in the junction not matched to a gene.